The rows below give T cell receptor beta chains drawn from one sample of a study of cytomegalovirus exposure and HLA in healthy donors. Data came from immunoSEQ multiplex PCR; TCRdb stores just in-frame clones and leaves some out. The top ten hold around 0.74% of the sample, which has about 100,000 clones, roughly 80% seen once. Material: PBMCs. The receptors come from a woman between 55 and 75 years old in good health and CMV-seronegative. Both conserved end residues are part of each CDR3. The D gene is left open where the match is weak. Expanded clones get a size class; other rows say once, few or many, or leave the size out.

V gene,clone size,D gene,J gene,CDR3 protein,CDR3 DNA
TRBV6-5,-,-,TRBJ1-2,CASSSGGGYTF,TGTGCCAGCAGTTCGGGGGGTGGCTACACCTTC
TRBV15,few,-,TRBJ1-2,CATSPPGFGRRSFYGYTF,TGTGCCACCAGCCCCCCTGGGTTTGGAAGGCGGTCTTTCTATGGCTACACCTTC
TRBV6-1,few,TRBD1,TRBJ1-5,CASSGPGQGASQPQHF,TGTGCCAGCAGTGGACCTGGCCAGGGGGCGAGTCAGCCCCAGCATTTT
TRBV27,-,-,TRBJ1-1,CASSHREGTEAFF,TGTGCCAGCAGTCACAGGGAGGGGACTGAAGCTTTCTTT
TRBV6-5,-,TRBD1,TRBJ1-2,CASTSPGTGYGYTF,TGTGCCAGCACCTCACCCGGGACAGGGTATGGCTACACCTTC
TRBV30,-,-,TRBJ2-2,CAWSVTNTGELFF,TGTGCCTGGAGTGTCACGAACACCGGGGAGCTGTTTTTT
TRBV27,-,-,TRBJ2-7,CASSSHQTYEQYF,TGTGCCAGCAGTTCACACCAAACCTACGAGCAGTACTTC
TRBV27,-,TRBD1,TRBJ1-4,CASRTGQVNEKLFF,TGTGCCAGCAGGACAGGACAGGTTAATGAAAAACTGTTTTTT
TRBV27,-,-,TRBJ2-2,CASSAIPGELFF,TGTGCCAGCAGTGCGATCCCCGGGGAGCTGTTTTTT
TRBV7-9,-,TRBD1,TRBJ2-5,CSSRAPHRGPEETQYF,TGTTCCAGCAGAGCGCCTCACAGGGGGCCGGAAGAGACCCAGTACTTC
TRBV7-9,-,TRBD1,TRBJ1-2,CASRWTGGYGYTF,TGTGCCAGCAGATGGACAGGGGGTTATGGCTACACCTTC
TRBV6-6,few,-,TRBJ2-7,CASSYDTGSYEQYF,TGTGCCAGCAGTTATGACACGGGAAGCTACGAGCAGTACTTC
TRBV4-1,-,TRBD1,TRBJ1-1,CASSPGQGADTEAFF,TGCGCCAGCAGCCCCGGACAGGGGGCCGACACTGAAGCTTTCTTT
TRBV27,few,-,TRBJ1-1,CASRSKRENTEAFF,TGTGCCAGCAGATCAAAACGGGAGAACACTGAAGCTTTCTTT
TRBV5-1,-,-,TRBJ2-1,CASSLGGPEQFF,TGCGCCAGCAGCTTGGGTGGGCCGGAGCAGTTCTTC
TRBV7-9,-,-,TRBJ2-1,CASSPGLFYNEQFF,TGTGCCAGCAGCCCTGGCCTCTTCTACAATGAGCAGTTCTTC
TRBV6-6,-,-,TRBJ1-6,CASTFGGQLNSPLHF,TGTGCCAGCACTTTCGGAGGGCAATTGAATTCACCCCTCCACTTT
TRBV7-2,few,-,TRBJ1-2,CASSSNRVGYGYTF,TGTGCCAGCAGCTCGAATCGGGTAGGCTATGGCTACACCTTC
TRBV6-1,-,TRBD2,TRBJ2-1,CASSEWASGSYEQFF,TGTGCCAGCAGTGAATGGGCTAGCGGGAGCTATGAGCAGTTCTTC
TRBV5-1,-,TRBD1,TRBJ1-4,CASSFNGRGPGDEKLFF,TGCGCCAGCAGCTTTAACGGGAGGGGGCCAGGGGATGAAAAACTGTTTTTT
TRBV7-2,-,-,TRBJ2-2,CASSLGGGPRRTGELFF,TGTGCCAGCAGCTTAGGGGGGGGGCCGAGGAGGACCGGGGAGCTGTTTTTT
TRBV5-4,-,TRBD1,TRBJ1-2,CASSLEGAHNFYGYTF,TGTGCCAGCAGCTTGGAGGGGGCCCATAATTTCTATGGCTACACCTTC
TRBV9,-,-,TRBJ1-2,CASSVVPDNYGYTF,TGTGCCAGCAGCGTAGTACCAGATAACTATGGCTACACCTTC
TRBV10-3,-,TRBD2,TRBJ2-7,CATGNERAGAYEQYF,TGTGCCACCGGAAATGAGCGGGCGGGAGCCTACGAGCAGTACTTC
TRBV10-3,-,TRBD1,TRBJ1-2,CAIRRTGGDDYGYTF,TGTGCCATCAGGAGGACAGGGGGCGACGACTATGGCTACACCTTC
TRBV15,-,TRBD1,TRBJ1-1,CATSRDLAGGFPEAFF,TGTGCCACCAGCAGAGATTTGGCAGGGGGATTCCCCGAAGCTTTCTTT
TRBV6-6,-,-,TRBJ2-3,CASSAPSDSGTDTQYF,TGTGCCAGCAGTGCACCCTCGGACAGCGGCACAGATACGCAGTATTTT
TRBV6-5,-,-,TRBJ2-2,CASSSALASNTGELFF,TGTGCCAGCAGTTCGGCCCTAGCCTCGAACACCGGGGAGCTGTTTTTT
TRBV6-5,once,-,TRBJ1-1,CASRLTMNTEAFF,TGTGCCAGCAGACTGACAATGAACACTGAAGCTTTCTTT
TRBV29-1,-,TRBD1,TRBJ1-4,CSAHSGTGGEKLFF,TGCAGCGCACATTCTGGGACAGGGGGTGAAAAACTGTTTTTT
TRBV9,-,TRBD1,TRBJ2-5,CASSVSGQEETQYF,TGTGCCAGCAGCGTATCCGGACAGGAAGAGACCCAGTACTTC
TRBV5-4,-,-,TRBJ1-2,CASSAWGGLNYGYTF,TGTGCCAGCAGCGCCTGGGGGGGGCTCAACTATGGCTACACCTTC
TRBV6-6,-,-,TRBJ2-1,CASSLGQGDNEQFF,TGTGCCAGCAGCCTAGGGCAGGGTGACAATGAGCAGTTCTTC
TRBV27,-,TRBD1,TRBJ2-7,CASSPGQGAYYEQYF,TGTGCCAGCAGCCCCGGACAGGGGGCGTACTACGAGCAGTACTTC
TRBV5-6,-,-,TRBJ2-5,CASSSYQETQYF,TGTGCCAGCAGCTCCTATCAAGAGACCCAGTACTTC
TRBV6-5,-,-,TRBJ2-5,CASTKTGFQETQYF,TGTGCCAGCACTAAAACAGGGTTTCAGGAGACCCAGTACTTC
TRBV7-8,-,-,TRBJ2-1,CASSLGAGTPNYNEQFF,TGTGCCAGCAGCTTAGGGGCAGGGACACCTAACTACAATGAGCAGTTCTTC
TRBV29-1,-,TRBD2,TRBJ2-1,CSLEGLAGRWNEQFF,TGCAGCCTAGAGGGACTAGCGGGAAGGTGGAATGAGCAGTTCTTC
TRBV5-4,-,-,TRBJ2-7,CASSFLGPDYEQYF,TGTGCCAGCAGCTTTCTGGGGCCTGACTACGAGCAGTACTTC
TRBV7-6,-,TRBD1,TRBJ2-1,CASSLSWTGAYNEQFF,TGTGCCAGCAGCTTATCTTGGACAGGGGCCTACAATGAGCAGTTCTTC
TRBV2,once,-,TRBJ1-1,CATSPPDTEAFF,TGTGCCACCTCCCCTCCTGACACTGAAGCTTTCTTT
TRBV30,-,TRBD2,TRBJ2-1,CAWNLLAGSYNEQFF,TGTGCCTGGAATCTACTAGCGGGATCCTACAATGAGCAGTTCTTC